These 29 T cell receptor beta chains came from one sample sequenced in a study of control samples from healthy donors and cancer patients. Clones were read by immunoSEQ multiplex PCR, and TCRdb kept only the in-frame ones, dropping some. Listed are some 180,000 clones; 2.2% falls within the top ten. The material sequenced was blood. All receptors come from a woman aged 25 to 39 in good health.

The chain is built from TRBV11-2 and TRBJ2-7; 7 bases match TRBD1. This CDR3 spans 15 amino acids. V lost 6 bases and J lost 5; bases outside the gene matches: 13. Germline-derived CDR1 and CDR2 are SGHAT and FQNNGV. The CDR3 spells CASSRLPGQPDEQYF. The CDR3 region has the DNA TGTGCCAGCAGTCGATTACCGGGACAGCCAGACGAGCAGTACTTC.

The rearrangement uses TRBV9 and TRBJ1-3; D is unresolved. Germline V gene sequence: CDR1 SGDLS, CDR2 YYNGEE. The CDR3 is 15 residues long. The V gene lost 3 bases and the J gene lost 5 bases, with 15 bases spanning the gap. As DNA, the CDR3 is TGTGCCAGCAGCGCCGCCATGGGTAGTAGAAACACCATATATTTT. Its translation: CASSAAMGSRNTIYF.

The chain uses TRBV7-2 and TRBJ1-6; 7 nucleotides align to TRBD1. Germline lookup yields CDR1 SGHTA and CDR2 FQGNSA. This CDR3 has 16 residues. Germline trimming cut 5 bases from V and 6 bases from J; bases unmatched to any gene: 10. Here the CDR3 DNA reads TGTGCCAGCAGCCTGCAGGGACAGTCAGTTAATTCACCCCTCCACTTT. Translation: CASSLQGQSVNSPLHF.

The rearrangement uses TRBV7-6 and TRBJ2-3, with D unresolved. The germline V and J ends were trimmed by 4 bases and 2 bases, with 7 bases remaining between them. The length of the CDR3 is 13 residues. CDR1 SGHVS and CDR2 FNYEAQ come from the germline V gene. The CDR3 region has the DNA TGTGCCAGCAGCTACCGCCACACAGATACGCAGTATTTT. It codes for CASSYRHTDTQYF.

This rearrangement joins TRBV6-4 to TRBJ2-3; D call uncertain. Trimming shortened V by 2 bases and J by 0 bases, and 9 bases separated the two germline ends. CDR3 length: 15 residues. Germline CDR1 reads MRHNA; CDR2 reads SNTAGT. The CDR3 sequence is CASSDVQSSTDTQYF. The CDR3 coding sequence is TGTGCCAGCAGTGACGTCCAGTCTAGCACAGATACGCAGTATTTT.

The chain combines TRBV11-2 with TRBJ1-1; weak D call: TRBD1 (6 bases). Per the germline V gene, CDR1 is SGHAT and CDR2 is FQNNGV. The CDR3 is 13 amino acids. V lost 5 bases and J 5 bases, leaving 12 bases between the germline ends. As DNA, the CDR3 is TGTGCCAGCAGCCCCGAGGGGGGGACTGAAGCTTTCTTT. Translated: CASSPEGGTEAFF.

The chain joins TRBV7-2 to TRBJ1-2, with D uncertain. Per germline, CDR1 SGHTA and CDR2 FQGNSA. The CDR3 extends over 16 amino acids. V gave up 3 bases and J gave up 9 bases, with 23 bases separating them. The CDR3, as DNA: TGTGCCAGCAGCTTCGGCACAGTTACGTCGGGTAGTCGCTACACCTTC. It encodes CASSFGTVTSGSRYTF.

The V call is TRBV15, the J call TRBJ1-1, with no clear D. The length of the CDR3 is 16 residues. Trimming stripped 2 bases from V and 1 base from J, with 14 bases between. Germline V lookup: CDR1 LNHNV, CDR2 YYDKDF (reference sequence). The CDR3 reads CATSRTLRTANTEAFF. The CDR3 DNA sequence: TGTGCCACCAGCAGAACCCTCAGGACGGCGAACACTGAAGCTTTCTTT.

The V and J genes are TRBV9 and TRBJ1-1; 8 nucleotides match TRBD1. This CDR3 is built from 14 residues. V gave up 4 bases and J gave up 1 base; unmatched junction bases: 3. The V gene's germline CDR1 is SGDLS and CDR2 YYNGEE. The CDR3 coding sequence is TGTGCCAGCAGCCTGGACAGGGCGAACACTGAAGCTTTCTTT. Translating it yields CASSLDRANTEAFF.

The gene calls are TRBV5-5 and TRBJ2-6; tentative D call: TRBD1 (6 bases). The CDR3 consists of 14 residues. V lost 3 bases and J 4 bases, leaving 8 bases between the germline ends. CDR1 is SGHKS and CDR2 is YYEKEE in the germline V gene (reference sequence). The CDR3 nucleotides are TGTGCCAGCAGCTCAGGGGCCGGGGCCAACGTCCTGACTTTC. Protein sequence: CASSSGAGANVLTF.

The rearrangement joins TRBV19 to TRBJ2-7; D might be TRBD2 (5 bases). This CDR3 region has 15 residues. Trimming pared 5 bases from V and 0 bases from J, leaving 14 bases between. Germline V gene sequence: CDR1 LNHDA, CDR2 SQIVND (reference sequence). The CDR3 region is CASSPLVASSYEQYF. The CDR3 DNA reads TGTGCCAGTAGTCCGTTGGTAGCGAGCTCCTACGAGCAGTACTTC.

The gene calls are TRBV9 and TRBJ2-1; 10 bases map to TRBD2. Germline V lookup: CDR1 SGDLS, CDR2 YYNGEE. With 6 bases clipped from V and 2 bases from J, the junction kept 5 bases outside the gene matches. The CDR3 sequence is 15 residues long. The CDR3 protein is CASTVAGGPYNEQFF. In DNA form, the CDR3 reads TGTGCCAGCACTGTAGCGGGGGGACCCTACAATGAGCAGTTCTTC.

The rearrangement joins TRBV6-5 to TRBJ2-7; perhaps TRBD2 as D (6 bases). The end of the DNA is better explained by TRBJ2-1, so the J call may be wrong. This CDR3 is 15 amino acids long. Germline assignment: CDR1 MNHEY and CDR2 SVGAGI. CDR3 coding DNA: TGTGCCAGCAGTTCAGAGGGAGGTTCCTACAATGAGCAGTTCTTC. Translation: CASSSEGGSYNEQFF.

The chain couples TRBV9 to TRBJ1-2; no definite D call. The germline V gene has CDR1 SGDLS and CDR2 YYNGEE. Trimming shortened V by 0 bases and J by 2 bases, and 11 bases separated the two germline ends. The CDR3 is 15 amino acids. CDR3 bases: TGTGCCAGCAGCGTAGCTCCCCAGGCGAACTATGGCTACACCTTC. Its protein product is CASSVAPQANYGYTF.

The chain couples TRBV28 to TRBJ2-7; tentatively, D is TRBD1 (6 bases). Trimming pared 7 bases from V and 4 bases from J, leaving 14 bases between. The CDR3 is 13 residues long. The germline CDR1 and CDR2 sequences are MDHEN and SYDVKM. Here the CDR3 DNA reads TGTGCCAGCAATACGGGACAAAGGTACGAGCAGTACTTC. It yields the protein CASNTGQRYEQYF.

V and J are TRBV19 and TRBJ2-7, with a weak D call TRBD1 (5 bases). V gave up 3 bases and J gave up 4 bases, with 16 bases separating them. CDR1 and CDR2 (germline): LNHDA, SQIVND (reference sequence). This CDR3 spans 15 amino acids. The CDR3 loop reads CASSIGPGPGYEQYF. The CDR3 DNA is TGTGCCAGTAGTATCGGGCCAGGGCCAGGGTACGAGCAGTACTTC.

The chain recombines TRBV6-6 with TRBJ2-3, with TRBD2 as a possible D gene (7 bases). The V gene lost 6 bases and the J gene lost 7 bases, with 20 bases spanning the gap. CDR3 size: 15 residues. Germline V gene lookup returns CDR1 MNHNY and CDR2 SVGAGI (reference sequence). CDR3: CASSSRGGPIHTQYF. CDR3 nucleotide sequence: TGTGCCAGCAGCTCCCGCGGGGGCCCGATTCATACGCAGTATTTT.

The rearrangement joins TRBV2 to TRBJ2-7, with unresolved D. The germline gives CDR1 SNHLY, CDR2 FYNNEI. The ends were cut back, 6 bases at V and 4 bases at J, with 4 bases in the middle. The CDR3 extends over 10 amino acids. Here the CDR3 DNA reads TGTGCCAGCAGGCGATACGAGCAGTACTTC. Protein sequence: CASRRYEQYF.

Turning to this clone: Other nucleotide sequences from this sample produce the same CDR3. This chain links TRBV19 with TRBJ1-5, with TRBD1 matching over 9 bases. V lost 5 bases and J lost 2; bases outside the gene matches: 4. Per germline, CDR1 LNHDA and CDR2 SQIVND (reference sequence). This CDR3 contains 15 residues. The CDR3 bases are TGTGCCAGTAGTTCGGGACAGGGAGGCAATCAGCCCCAGCATTTT. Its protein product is CASSSGQGGNQPQHF. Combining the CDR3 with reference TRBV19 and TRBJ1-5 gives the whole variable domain DGGITQSPKYLFRKEGQNVTLSCEQNLNHDAMYWYRQDPGQGLRLIYYSQIVNDFQKGDIAEGYSVSREKKESFPLTVTSAQKNPTAFYLCASSSGQGGNQPQHFGDGTRLSIL.

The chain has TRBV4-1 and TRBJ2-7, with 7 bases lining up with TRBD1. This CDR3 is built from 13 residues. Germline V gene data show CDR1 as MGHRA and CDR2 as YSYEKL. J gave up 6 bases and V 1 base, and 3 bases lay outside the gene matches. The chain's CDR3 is CASSQGQGFEQYF. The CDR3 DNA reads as TGCGCCAGCAGCCAAGGACAGGGCTTCGAGCAGTACTTC.

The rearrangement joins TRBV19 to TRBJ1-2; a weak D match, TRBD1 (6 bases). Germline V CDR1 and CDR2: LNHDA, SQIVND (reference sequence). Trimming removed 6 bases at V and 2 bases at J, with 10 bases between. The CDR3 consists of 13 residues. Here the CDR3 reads CASRTDRNYGYTF. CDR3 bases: TGTGCCAGTAGAACCGACAGGAACTATGGCTACACCTTC.

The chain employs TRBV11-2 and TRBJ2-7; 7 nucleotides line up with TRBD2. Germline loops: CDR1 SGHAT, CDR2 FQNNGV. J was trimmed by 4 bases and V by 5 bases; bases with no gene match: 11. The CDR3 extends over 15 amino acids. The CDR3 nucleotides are TGTGCCAGCAGCCTCCGTTTGCGGGAGACTTACGAGCAGTACTTC. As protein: CASSLRLRETYEQYF.

DNA for the CDR3: TGCGCCAGCAGCCAAGACTTGTGGGGGCCTCTCAATGAGCAGTTCTTC. Encoded protein: CASSQDLWGPLNEQFF. The chain combines TRBV4-3 with TRBJ2-1; the D gene is possibly TRBD1 (6 bases). The length of the CDR3 is 16 residues. Trimming took 0 bases from V and 6 from J, leaving 15 bases between them. Germline assignment: CDR1 LGHNA and CDR2 YSLEER.

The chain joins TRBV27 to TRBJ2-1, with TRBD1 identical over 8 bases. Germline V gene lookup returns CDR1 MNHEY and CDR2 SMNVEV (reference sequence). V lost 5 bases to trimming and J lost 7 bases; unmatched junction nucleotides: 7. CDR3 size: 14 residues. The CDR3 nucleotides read TGTGCCAGCAGTGGAGACAGGGGATCGAATGAGCAGTTCTTC. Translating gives CASSGDRGSNEQFF.

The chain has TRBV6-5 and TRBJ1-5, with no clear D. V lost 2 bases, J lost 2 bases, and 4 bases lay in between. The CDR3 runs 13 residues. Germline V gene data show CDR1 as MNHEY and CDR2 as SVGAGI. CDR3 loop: CASSYVRNQPQHF. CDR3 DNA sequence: TGTGCCAGCAGTTACGTCCGCAATCAGCCCCAGCATTTT.

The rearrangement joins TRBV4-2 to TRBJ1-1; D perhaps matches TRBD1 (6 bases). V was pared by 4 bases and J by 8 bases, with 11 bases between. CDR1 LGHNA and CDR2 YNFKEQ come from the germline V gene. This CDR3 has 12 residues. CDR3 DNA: TGTGCCAGCAGCCCGTTAGGACAGGAAGCTTTCTTT. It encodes CASSPLGQEAFF.

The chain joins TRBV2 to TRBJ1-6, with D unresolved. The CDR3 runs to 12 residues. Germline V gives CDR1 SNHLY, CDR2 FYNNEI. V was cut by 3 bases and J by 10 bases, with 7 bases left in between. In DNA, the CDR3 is TGTGCCAGCAGTGAGAGGCGGTCACCCCTCCACTTT. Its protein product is CASSERRSPLHF. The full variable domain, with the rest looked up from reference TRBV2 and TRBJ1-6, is EPEVTQTPSHQVTQMGQEVILRCVPISNHLYFYWYRQILGQKVEFLVSFYNNEISEKSEIFDDQFSVERPDGSNFTLKIRSTKLEDSAMYFCASSERRSPLHFGNGTRLTVT.

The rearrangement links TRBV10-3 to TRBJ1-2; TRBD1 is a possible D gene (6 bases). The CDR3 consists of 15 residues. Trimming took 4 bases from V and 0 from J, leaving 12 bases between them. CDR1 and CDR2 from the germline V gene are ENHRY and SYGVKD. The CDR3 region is CAISGPDRSNYGYTF. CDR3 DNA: TGTGCCATCAGTGGACCTGACAGGTCTAACTATGGCTACACCTTC.

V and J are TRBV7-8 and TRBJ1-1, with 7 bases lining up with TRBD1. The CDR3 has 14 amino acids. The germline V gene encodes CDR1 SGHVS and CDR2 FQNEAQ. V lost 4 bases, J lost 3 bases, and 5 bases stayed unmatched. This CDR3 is CASSSGTAYTEAFF. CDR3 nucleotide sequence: TGTGCCAGCAGCTCCGGGACAGCTTACACTGAAGCTTTCTTT.